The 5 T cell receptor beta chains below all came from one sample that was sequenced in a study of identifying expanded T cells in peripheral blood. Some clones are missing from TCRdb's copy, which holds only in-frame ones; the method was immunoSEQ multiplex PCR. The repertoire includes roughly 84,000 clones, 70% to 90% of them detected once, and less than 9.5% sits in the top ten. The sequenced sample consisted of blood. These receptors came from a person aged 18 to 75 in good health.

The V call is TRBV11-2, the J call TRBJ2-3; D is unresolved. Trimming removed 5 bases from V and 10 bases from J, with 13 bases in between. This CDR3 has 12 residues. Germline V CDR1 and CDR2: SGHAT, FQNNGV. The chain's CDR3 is CASSPRLFAQYF. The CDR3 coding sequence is TGTGCCAGCAGCCCAAGACTCTTCGCGCAGTATTTT.

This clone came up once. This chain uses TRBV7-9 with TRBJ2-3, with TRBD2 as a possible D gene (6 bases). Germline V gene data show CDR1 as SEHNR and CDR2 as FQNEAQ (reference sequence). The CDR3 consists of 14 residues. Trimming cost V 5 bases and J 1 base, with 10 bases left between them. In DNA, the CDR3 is TGTGCCAGCAGCCTAATAGCGGGCACAGATACGCAGTATTTT. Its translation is CASSLIAGTDTQYF.

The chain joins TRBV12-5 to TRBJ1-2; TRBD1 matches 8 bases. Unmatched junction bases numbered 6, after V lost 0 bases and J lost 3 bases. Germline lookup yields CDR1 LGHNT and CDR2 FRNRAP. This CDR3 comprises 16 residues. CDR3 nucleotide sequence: TGTGCTAGTGGTTTGGTATTAGGACAGGGCCACTATGGCTACACCTTC. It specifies CASGLVLGQGHYGYTF.

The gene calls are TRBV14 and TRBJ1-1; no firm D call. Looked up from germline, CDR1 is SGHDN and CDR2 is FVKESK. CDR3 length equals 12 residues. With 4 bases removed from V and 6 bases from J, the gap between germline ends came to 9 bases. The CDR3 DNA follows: TGTGCCAGCAGCCGCTTGAGGGCTGAAGCTTTCTTT. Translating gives CASSRLRAEAFF. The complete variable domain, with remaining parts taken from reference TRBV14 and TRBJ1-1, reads EAGVTQFPSHSVIEKGQTVTLRCDPISGHDNLYWYRRVMGKEIKFLLHFVKESKQDESGMPNNRFLAERTGGTYSTLKVQPAELEDSGVYFCASSRLRAEAFFGQGTRLTVV.

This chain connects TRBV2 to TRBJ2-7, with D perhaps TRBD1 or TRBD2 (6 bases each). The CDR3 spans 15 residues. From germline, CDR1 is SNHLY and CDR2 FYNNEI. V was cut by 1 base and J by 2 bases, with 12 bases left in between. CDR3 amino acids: CASSEGGANTYEQYF. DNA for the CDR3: TGTGCCAGCAGTGAAGGGGGGGCCAATACCTACGAGCAGTACTTC.